Sequencing of this TCR beta chain was carried out in a study of T-cell memory formation after mild COVID-19. Study summary: Clustering of TCRs was largely donor specific.

Broader study findings: Whether day 37 second-wave clones are SARS-CoV-2-specific was not confirmed. In pre-infection memory, a portion of responding clones appeared, which suggested that cross-reactive memory joined. Day 15 to 85 contractors were CD4/CD8 balanced; later expanders leaned CD4+.

TCRdb reprocessed the 5' RACE reads via MiXCR and lists one record per CDR3 protein. This sample has about 180,000 distinct CDR3 sequences; around a sixth occur once, and the top ten carry more than 3%. As for this clonotype: Antigen specificity is unknown.

The sequenced sample consisted of PBMCs or a T cell subset sorted from them (not recorded which). The sequence was obtained from a young man who had mild COVID-19 (a few samples of this study predate the infection). Cell type and time point are not known.

CDR3 DNA: TGTGCCAGCAGTTTCCCTCTCACAGGGGCCAATCAGCCCCAGCATTTT. Translation gives CASSFPLTGANQPQHF. The J gene is TRBJ1-5, the V gene TRBV27; 7 bases fit TRBD1. V lost 3 bases and J lost 3; bases outside the gene matches: 8. The CDR3 totals 16 residues. Germline loops: CDR1 MNHEY, CDR2 SMNVEV (reference sequence).